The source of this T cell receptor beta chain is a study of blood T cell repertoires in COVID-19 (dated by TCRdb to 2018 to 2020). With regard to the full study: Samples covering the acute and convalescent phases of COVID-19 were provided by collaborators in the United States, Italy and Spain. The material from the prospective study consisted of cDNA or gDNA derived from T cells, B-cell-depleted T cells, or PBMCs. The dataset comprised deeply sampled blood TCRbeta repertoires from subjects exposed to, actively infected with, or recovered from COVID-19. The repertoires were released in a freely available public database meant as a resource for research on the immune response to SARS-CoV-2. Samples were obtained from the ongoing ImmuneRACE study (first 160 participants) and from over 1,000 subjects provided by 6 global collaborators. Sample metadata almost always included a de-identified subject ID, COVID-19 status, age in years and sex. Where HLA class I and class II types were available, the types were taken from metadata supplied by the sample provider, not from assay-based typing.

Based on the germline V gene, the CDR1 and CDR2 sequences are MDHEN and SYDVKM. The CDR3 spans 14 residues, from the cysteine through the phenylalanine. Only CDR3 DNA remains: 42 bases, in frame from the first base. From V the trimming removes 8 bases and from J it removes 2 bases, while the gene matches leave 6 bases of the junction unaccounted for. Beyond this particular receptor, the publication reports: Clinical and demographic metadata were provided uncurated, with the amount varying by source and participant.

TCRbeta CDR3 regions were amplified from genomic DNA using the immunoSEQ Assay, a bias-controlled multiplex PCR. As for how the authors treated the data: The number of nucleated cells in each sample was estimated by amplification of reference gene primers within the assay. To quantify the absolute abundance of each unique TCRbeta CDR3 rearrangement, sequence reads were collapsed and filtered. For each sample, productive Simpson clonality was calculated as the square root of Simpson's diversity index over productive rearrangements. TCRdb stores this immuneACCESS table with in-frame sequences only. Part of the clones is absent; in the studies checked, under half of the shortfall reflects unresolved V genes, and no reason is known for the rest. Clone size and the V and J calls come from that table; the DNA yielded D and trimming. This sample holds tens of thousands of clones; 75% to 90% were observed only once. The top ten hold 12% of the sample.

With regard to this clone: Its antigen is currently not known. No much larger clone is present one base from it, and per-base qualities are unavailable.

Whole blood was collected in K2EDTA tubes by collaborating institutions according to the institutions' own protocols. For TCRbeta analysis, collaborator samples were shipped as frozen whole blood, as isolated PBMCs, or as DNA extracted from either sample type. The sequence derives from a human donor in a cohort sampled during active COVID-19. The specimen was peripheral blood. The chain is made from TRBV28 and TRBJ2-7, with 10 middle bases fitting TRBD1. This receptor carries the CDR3 CASLSGTGAYEQYF. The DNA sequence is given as TGTGCCAGCCTCTCCGGGACAGGGGCCTACGAGCAGTACTTC.